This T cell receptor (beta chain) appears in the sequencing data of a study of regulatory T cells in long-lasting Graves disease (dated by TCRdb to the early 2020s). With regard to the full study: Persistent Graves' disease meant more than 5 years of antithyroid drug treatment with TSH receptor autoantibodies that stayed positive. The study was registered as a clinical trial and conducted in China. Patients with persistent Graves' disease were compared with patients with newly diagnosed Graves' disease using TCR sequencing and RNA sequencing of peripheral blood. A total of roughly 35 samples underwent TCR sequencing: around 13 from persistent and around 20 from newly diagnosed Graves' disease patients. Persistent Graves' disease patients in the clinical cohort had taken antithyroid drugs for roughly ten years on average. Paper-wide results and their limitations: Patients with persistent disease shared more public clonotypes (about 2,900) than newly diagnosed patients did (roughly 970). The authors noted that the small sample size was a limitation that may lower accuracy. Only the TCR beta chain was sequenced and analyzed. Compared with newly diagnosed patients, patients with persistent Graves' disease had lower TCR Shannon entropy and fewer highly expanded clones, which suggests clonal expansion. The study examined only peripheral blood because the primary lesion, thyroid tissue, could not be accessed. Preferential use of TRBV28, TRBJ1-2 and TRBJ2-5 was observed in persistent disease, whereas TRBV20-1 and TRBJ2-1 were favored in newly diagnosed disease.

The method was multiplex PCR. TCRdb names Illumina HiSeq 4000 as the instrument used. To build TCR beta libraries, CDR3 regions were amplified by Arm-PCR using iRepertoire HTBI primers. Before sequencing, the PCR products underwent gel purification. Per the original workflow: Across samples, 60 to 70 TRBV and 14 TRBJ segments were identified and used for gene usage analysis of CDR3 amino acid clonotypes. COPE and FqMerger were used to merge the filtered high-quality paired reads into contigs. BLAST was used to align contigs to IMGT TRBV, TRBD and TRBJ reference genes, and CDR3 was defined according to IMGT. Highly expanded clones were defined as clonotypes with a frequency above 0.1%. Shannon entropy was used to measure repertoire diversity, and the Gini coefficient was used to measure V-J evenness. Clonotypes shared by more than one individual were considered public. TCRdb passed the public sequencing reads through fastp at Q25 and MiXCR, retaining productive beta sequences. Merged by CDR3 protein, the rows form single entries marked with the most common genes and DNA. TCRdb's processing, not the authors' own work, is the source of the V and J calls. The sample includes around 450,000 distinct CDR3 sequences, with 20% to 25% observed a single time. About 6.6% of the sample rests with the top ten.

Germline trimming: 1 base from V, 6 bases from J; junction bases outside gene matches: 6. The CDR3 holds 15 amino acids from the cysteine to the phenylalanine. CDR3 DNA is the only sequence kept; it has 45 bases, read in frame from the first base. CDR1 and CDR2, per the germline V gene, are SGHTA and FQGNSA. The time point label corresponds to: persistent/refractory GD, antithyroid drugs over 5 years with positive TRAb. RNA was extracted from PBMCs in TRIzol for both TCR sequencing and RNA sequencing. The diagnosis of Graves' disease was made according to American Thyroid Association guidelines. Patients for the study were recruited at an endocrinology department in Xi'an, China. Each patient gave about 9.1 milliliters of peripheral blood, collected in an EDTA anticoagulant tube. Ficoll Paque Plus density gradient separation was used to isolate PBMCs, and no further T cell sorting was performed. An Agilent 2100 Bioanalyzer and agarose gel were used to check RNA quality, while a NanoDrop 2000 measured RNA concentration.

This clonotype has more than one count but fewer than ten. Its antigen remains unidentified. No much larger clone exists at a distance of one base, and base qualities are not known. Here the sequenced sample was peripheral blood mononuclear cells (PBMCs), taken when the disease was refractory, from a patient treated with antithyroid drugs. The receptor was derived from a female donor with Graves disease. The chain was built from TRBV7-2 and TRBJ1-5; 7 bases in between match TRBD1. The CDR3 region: CASSLDRGFIQPQHF. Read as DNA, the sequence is TGTGCCAGCAGCTTAGACAGGGGCTTTATTCAGCCCCAGCATTTT.